This T cell receptor beta chain is from a study of blood T cell repertoires in COVID-19. Sequencing used immunoSEQ multiplex PCR; TCRdb keeps in-frame clones, though not all of them. There are a few hundred thousand clones in the sample; about 89% occur only once, and 8% to 13% lies in the top ten. Enrolled during active infection, Seattle patients were then followed longitudinally. Input material: peripheral blood. This clonotype was sampled from a woman aged 25-40 years with COVID-19, enrolled during active disease.

The CDR3 is CSATRNYGYTF. CDR3 coding DNA: TGCAGTGCTACCCGTAACTATGGCTACACCTTC. J is TRBJ1-2 and V is TRBV20-1; D is unresolved. Per the germline V gene, CDR1 is DFQATT and CDR2 is SNEGSKA (reference sequence). This CDR3 comprises 11 residues. Trimming cost V 4 bases and J 1 base, with 4 bases left between them.